A selection of T cell receptor beta chains follows, all from one sample in a study of post-analysis software for immune sequencing data. TCRdb ran MiXCR on the PCR reads and lists one entry per CDR3 protein. Here the sample spans roughly 650,000 distinct CDR3 sequences, 55% to 60% being singletons. The material sequenced was blood. Receptors originate from a girl aged 2 to 9 with multiple sclerosis. CDR3s include the opening cysteine and the closing phenylalanine or tryptophan. D genes are given only for firm matches. Rows give clone size only sometimes, using once, few, many, or a class for an expanded clone.

CDR3 length: 16; J gene: TRBJ2-5; D gene: -; clone size: -; V gene: TRBV5-6; CDR3 protein: CASSLFLRDTQETQYF; CDR3 DNA: TGTGCCAGCAGCTTGTTCCTCCGGGACACCCAAGAGACCCAGTACTTC
CDR3 length: 14; J gene: TRBJ2-1; D gene: TRBD2; clone size: once; V gene: TRBV20-1; CDR3 protein: CSARARERLYEQFF; CDR3 DNA: TGCAGTGCTAGAGCGCGGGAGCGGTTATATGAGCAGTTCTTC
CDR3 length: 15; J gene: TRBJ1-3; D gene: TRBD1; clone size: -; V gene: TRBV6-5; CDR3 protein: CASREQGFEGNTIYF; CDR3 DNA: TGTGCCAGCAGGGAACAGGGGTTCGAAGGAAACACCATATATTTT
CDR3 length: 14; J gene: TRBJ2-1; D gene: TRBD1; clone size: -; V gene: TRBV5-1; CDR3 protein: CASSEGRGLNEQFF; CDR3 DNA: TGCGCCAGCAGCGAGGGCAGGGGGCTTAATGAGCAGTTCTTC
CDR3 length: 16; J gene: TRBJ2-7; D gene: TRBD1; clone size: -; V gene: TRBV15; CDR3 protein: CATSRLAGTGVHEQYF; CDR3 DNA: TGTGCCACCAGCAGACTCGCCGGGACAGGGGTCCACGAGCAGTACTTC
CDR3 length: 15; J gene: TRBJ1-1; D gene: -; clone size: -; V gene: TRBV12-3/TRBV12-4; CDR3 protein: CASTSLKGLNTEAFF; CDR3 DNA: TGTGCCAGCACCTCCCTGAAGGGATTGAACACTGAGGCTTTCTTT
CDR3 length: 12; J gene: TRBJ2-7; D gene: TRBD1; clone size: -; V gene: TRBV29-1; CDR3 protein: CSARTGVNEQYF; CDR3 DNA: TGCAGCGCCAGGACAGGGGTGAACGAGCAGTACTTC
CDR3 length: 12; J gene: TRBJ2-7; D gene: -; clone size: many; V gene: TRBV6-5; CDR3 protein: CASSIQGYEQYF; CDR3 DNA: TGTGCCAGCAGTATACAGGGTTACGAGCAGTACTTC
CDR3 length: 13; J gene: TRBJ2-2; D gene: -; clone size: -; V gene: TRBV29-1; CDR3 protein: CSVGGPHTGELFF; CDR3 DNA: TGCAGCGTTGGAGGGCCCCACACCGGGGAGCTGTTTTTT
CDR3 length: 21; J gene: TRBJ2-3; D gene: TRBD2; clone size: -; V gene: TRBV29-1; CDR3 protein: CSVHQFEPFATSGMSTDTQYF; CDR3 DNA: TGCAGCGTCCACCAATTCGAACCTTTTGCTACTAGCGGGATGAGCACAGATACGCAGTATTTT
CDR3 length: 19; J gene: TRBJ2-5; D gene: TRBD2; clone size: -; V gene: TRBV7-9; CDR3 protein: CASSDRLAGGMGSQETQYF; CDR3 DNA: TGTGCCAGCAGCGACCGACTAGCGGGAGGAATGGGCTCGCAAGAGACCCAGTACTTC
CDR3 length: 15; J gene: TRBJ1-1; D gene: -; clone size: -; V gene: TRBV5-1; CDR3 protein: CASSLAVGGNTEAFF; CDR3 DNA: TGCGCCAGCAGCTTGGCTGTGGGGGGGAACACTGAAGCTTTCTTT
CDR3 length: 15; J gene: TRBJ2-1; D gene: -; clone size: -; V gene: TRBV12-3/TRBV12-4; CDR3 protein: CASSFSRGSYNEQFF; CDR3 DNA: TGTGCCAGCAGTTTTAGCAGGGGCTCCTACAATGAGCAGTTCTTC
CDR3 length: 16; J gene: TRBJ2-5; D gene: TRBD2; clone size: -; V gene: TRBV5-1; CDR3 protein: CASSAPSSGVQETQYF; CDR3 DNA: TGCGCCAGCAGCGCCCCGTCAAGCGGGGTCCAAGAGACCCAGTACTTC
CDR3 length: 14; J gene: TRBJ2-5; D gene: -; clone size: -; V gene: TRBV28; CDR3 protein: CASSSGQNKETQYF; CDR3 DNA: TGTGCCAGCAGTTCTGGGCAGAACAAAGAGACCCAGTACTTC
CDR3 length: 16; J gene: TRBJ2-1; D gene: TRBD2; clone size: few; V gene: TRBV6-2/TRBV6-3; CDR3 protein: CASSSLAGTINNEQFF; CDR3 DNA: TGTGCCAGCAGTTCGTTAGCGGGGACTATTAACAATGAGCAGTTCTTC
CDR3 length: 12; J gene: TRBJ2-1; D gene: -; clone size: once; V gene: TRBV3-1; CDR3 protein: CASSQPPGEQFF; CDR3 DNA: TGTGCCAGCAGCCAACCCCCCGGTGAGCAGTTCTTC
CDR3 length: 12; J gene: TRBJ2-3; D gene: TRBD2; clone size: few; V gene: TRBV29-1; CDR3 protein: CSVRSSGDTQYF; CDR3 DNA: TGCAGCGTCCGCTCTAGCGGAGATACGCAGTATTTT
CDR3 length: 14; J gene: TRBJ2-5; D gene: TRBD1; clone size: -; V gene: TRBV6-2/TRBV6-3; CDR3 protein: CASRSGQYEETQYF; CDR3 DNA: TGTGCCAGCAGGTCGGGACAGTACGAAGAGACCCAGTACTTC
CDR3 length: 19; J gene: TRBJ2-2; D gene: TRBD2; clone size: -; V gene: TRBV29-1; CDR3 protein: CSVELGGTPHMGNTGELFF; CDR3 DNA: TGCAGCGTTGAATTGGGGGGGACTCCACATATGGGGAACACCGGGGAGCTGTTTTTT
CDR3 length: 16; J gene: TRBJ1-2; D gene: -; clone size: -; V gene: TRBV6-5; CDR3 protein: CASSYCAGEKNYGYTF; CDR3 DNA: TGTGCCAGCAGTTACTGCGCAGGGGAGAAAAACTATGGCTACACCTTC
CDR3 length: 12; J gene: TRBJ2-3; D gene: -; clone size: -; V gene: TRBV10-3; CDR3 protein: CAISESPGLAYF; CDR3 DNA: TGTGCCATCAGTGAGTCCCCCGGGCTCGCGTATTTT
CDR3 length: 13; J gene: TRBJ1-2; D gene: TRBD1; clone size: -; V gene: TRBV10-3; CDR3 protein: CAIREGQNYGYTF; CDR3 DNA: TGTGCCATCAGAGAGGGACAGAACTATGGCTACACCTTC
CDR3 length: 17; J gene: TRBJ2-1; D gene: -; clone size: few; V gene: TRBV29-1; CDR3 protein: CSVEGSAARRSYNEQFF; CDR3 DNA: TGCAGCGTTGAAGGTTCCGCAGCCCGACGCTCCTACAATGAGCAGTTCTTC
CDR3 length: 14; J gene: TRBJ1-2; D gene: -; clone size: -; V gene: TRBV7-2; CDR3 protein: CASSLVLEHYGYTF; CDR3 DNA: TGTGCCAGCAGCTTGGTCCTGGAACACTATGGCTACACCTTC
CDR3 length: 11; J gene: TRBJ2-7; D gene: -; clone size: -; V gene: TRBV12-3/TRBV12-4; CDR3 protein: CASGGTRIQYF; CDR3 DNA: TGTGCCAGCGGGGGCACACGGATTCAGTACTTC
CDR3 length: 15; J gene: TRBJ2-1; D gene: TRBD2; clone size: -; V gene: TRBV29-1; CDR3 protein: CSGAGGPGSYNEQFF; CDR3 DNA: TGCAGCGGAGCGGGGGGGCCAGGTTCCTACAATGAGCAGTTCTTC
CDR3 length: 12; J gene: TRBJ2-1; D gene: -; clone size: once; V gene: TRBV7-9; CDR3 protein: CASSLAFDEQFF; CDR3 DNA: TGTGCCAGCAGCTTAGCTTTTGATGAGCAGTTCTTC
CDR3 length: 17; J gene: TRBJ2-1; D gene: TRBD2; clone size: few; V gene: TRBV9; CDR3 protein: CASSPMGGTSVYNEQFF; CDR3 DNA: TGTGCCAGCAGCCCTATGGGTGGGACTAGCGTCTACAATGAGCAGTTCTTC
CDR3 length: 14; J gene: TRBJ1-1; D gene: -; clone size: -; V gene: TRBV10-3; CDR3 protein: CAISEFMEDTEAFF; CDR3 DNA: TGTGCCATCAGTGAATTTATGGAGGACACTGAAGCTTTCTTT
CDR3 length: 15; J gene: TRBJ1-6; D gene: -; clone size: few; V gene: TRBV27; CDR3 protein: CASNPGGRVSSPLHF; CDR3 DNA: TGTGCCAGCAACCCCGGGGGACGGGTTAGTTCACCCCTCCACTTT
CDR3 length: 16; J gene: TRBJ2-3; D gene: TRBD2; clone size: -; V gene: TRBV7-9; CDR3 protein: CASSRTSGGPTDTQYF; CDR3 DNA: TGTGCCAGCTCCCGGACTAGCGGGGGCCCCACAGATACGCAGTATTTT
CDR3 length: 18; J gene: TRBJ2-2; D gene: TRBD2; clone size: -; V gene: TRBV2; CDR3 protein: CASSLLPELAGNTGELFF; CDR3 DNA: TGTGCCAGCAGCCTACTACCCGAACTAGCGGGTAACACCGGGGAGCTGTTTTTT
CDR3 length: 18; J gene: TRBJ2-7; D gene: TRBD2; clone size: once; V gene: TRBV11-2; CDR3 protein: CASSLEFRGGARFYEQYF; CDR3 DNA: TGTGCCAGCAGCTTAGAATTTCGGGGGGGGGCACGTTTCTACGAGCAGTACTTC
CDR3 length: 14; J gene: TRBJ2-3; D gene: TRBD1; clone size: few; V gene: TRBV29-1; CDR3 protein: CSVAGTGGRDTQYF; CDR3 DNA: TGCAGCGTTGCTGGGACAGGGGGTCGAGATACGCAGTATTTT
CDR3 length: 16; J gene: TRBJ1-1; D gene: -; clone size: once; V gene: TRBV6-2/TRBV6-3; CDR3 protein: CASSYSMGEWNTEAFF; CDR3 DNA: TGTGCCAGCAGTTACTCGATGGGGGAATGGAACACTGAAGCTTTCTTT
CDR3 length: 12; J gene: TRBJ2-1; D gene: TRBD2; clone size: -; V gene: TRBV29-1; CDR3 protein: CSVKPAGNEQFF; CDR3 DNA: TGCAGCGTTAAGCCAGCGGGGAATGAGCAGTTCTTC
CDR3 length: 15; J gene: TRBJ2-1; D gene: TRBD1; clone size: -; V gene: TRBV7-2; CDR3 protein: CASSPGQGARNEQFF; CDR3 DNA: TGTGCCAGCAGCCCAGGACAGGGGGCACGGAATGAGCAGTTCTTC
CDR3 length: 16; J gene: TRBJ2-7; D gene: TRBD2; clone size: -; V gene: TRBV4-1; CDR3 protein: CASSQDPAGGPYEQYF; CDR3 DNA: TGCGCCAGCAGCCAAGATCCAGCGGGAGGCCCCTACGAGCAGTACTTC
CDR3 length: 13; J gene: TRBJ1-2; D gene: -; clone size: -; V gene: TRBV30; CDR3 protein: CAWSRQGFYGYTF; CDR3 DNA: TGTGCCTGGAGTCGGCAGGGGTTCTATGGCTACACCTTC
CDR3 length: 14; J gene: TRBJ2-1; D gene: TRBD2; clone size: -; V gene: TRBV20-1; CDR3 protein: CSARLAGGRNEQFF; CDR3 DNA: TGCAGTGCTAGACTAGCGGGGGGGCGGAATGAGCAGTTCTTC
CDR3 length: 17; J gene: TRBJ2-1; D gene: TRBD2; clone size: -; V gene: TRBV6-5; CDR3 protein: CASSYTAIAGPYNEQFF; CDR3 DNA: TGTGCCAGCAGTTACACCGCTATAGCGGGTCCCTACAATGAGCAGTTCTTC